Listed below are T cell receptor beta chains from one sample, sequenced in a study of cytomegalovirus exposure and HLA in healthy donors. Assay: immunoSEQ multiplex PCR; the TCRdb copy retains only in-frame clones and omits some. The repertoire has 150,000 or so clones, around nine tenths of them found once; the top ten carry more than 1.3%. Sequencing was performed on PBMCs. Receptor source: a woman in her thirties in good health and CMV-seronegative. CDR3s include the opening cysteine and the closing phenylalanine or tryptophan. The D gene is left open where the match is weak. The listing skips clone size in some rows; elsewhere it reads once, few, many or a size class.

abundance | d_gene | j_gene | v_gene | len | CDR3aa | CDR3nt
. | . | TRBJ1-3 | TRBV7-6 | 15 | CASSLTGLTGNTIYF | TGTGCCAGCAGCTTGACAGGATTAACTGGAAACACCATATATTTT
once | . | TRBJ2-3 | TRBV7-2 | 14 | CASSLGLQTDTQYF | TGTGCCAGCAGCTTAGGGCTCCAGACAGATACGCAGTATTTT
. | . | TRBJ2-7 | TRBV4-1 | 14 | CASSQPGQYRKQYF | TGCGCCAGCAGCCAACCCGGGCAATACAGGAAGCAGTACTTC
few | . | TRBJ1-2 | TRBV30 | 12 | CAFQGVHYGYTF | TGTGCCTTCCAAGGGGTTCACTATGGCTACACCTTC
. | . | TRBJ2-3 | TRBV6-1 | 12 | CASSGGLYTQYF | TGTGCCAGCAGTGGGGGACTCTATACGCAGTATTTT
. | . | TRBJ1-1 | TRBV29-1 | 11 | CSVEYSTEAFF | TGCAGCGTTGAATACTCCACTGAAGCTTTCTTT
. | TRBD1 | TRBJ2-2 | TRBV6-4 | 17 | CASSDSVPGQGTGELFF | TGTGCCAGCAGTGACTCGGTCCCGGGACAGGGCACCGGGGAGCTGTTTTTT
. | TRBD1 | TRBJ2-7 | TRBV6-5 | 12 | CASRTTGVEQYF | TGTGCCAGCAGGACCACAGGGGTCGAGCAGTACTTC
few | TRBD1 | TRBJ1-1 | TRBV6-5 | 15 | CASSYSRQGNTEAFF | TGTGCCAGCAGTTACTCGAGACAGGGGAACACTGAAGCTTTCTTT
. | . | TRBJ1-1 | TRBV29-1 | 15 | CSVDAGEDWFTEAFF | TGCAGCGTTGATGCGGGGGAGGATTGGTTCACTGAAGCTTTCTTT
. | . | TRBJ1-2 | TRBV10-1 | 14 | CASSEGNANYGYTF | TGCGCCAGCAGTGAGGGCAACGCTAACTATGGCTACACCTTC
. | TRBD1 | TRBJ2-2 | TRBV19 | 15 | CASRARTGGTGELFF | TGTGCCAGTAGGGCGCGGACAGGGGGTACCGGGGAGCTGTTTTTT
. | TRBD2 | TRBJ2-4 | TRBV6-1 | 14 | CASVGGGAKNIQYF | TGTGCCAGCGTTGGCGGGGGAGCCAAAAACATTCAGTACTTC
. | . | TRBJ2-3 | TRBV13 | 14 | CASSWTVSTDTQYF | TGTGCCAGCAGCTGGACAGTCAGCACAGATACGCAGTATTTT
. | . | TRBJ1-2 | TRBV21-1 | 15 | CASRQGAPGVYGYTF | TGTGCCAGCAGACAGGGGGCCCCGGGGGTCTATGGCTACACCTTC
. | . | TRBJ2-7 | TRBV7-9 | 16 | CASSLDGGGLSYEQYF | TGTGCCAGCAGCTTAGACGGCGGGGGCCTCTCCTACGAGCAGTACTTC
. | . | TRBJ2-3 | TRBV15 | 14 | CATSRGASTDTQYF | TGTGCCACCAGCAGAGGAGCTAGCACAGATACGCAGTATTTT
. | TRBD2 | TRBJ2-3 | TRBV5-1 | 16 | CASSEIAGGHTDTQYF | TGCGCCAGCAGCGAAATAGCGGGGGGGCACACAGATACGCAGTATTTT
. | . | TRBJ1-3 | TRBV7-9 | 14 | CASRATGSGNTIYF | TGTGCCAGCAGGGCCACAGGGAGTGGAAACACCATATATTTT
. | TRBD1 | TRBJ2-1 | TRBV9 | 15 | CASSVTGGTYNEQFF | TGTGCCAGCAGCGTAACAGGGGGAACCTACAATGAGCAGTTCTTC
. | TRBD1 | TRBJ1-5 | TRBV11-2 | 13 | CASSTGTAQPQHF | TGTGCCAGCAGCACAGGGACAGCCCAGCCCCAGCATTTT
. | . | TRBJ2-7 | TRBV2 | 13 | CASFPGLTYEQYF | TGTGCCAGCTTCCCGGGACTCACCTACGAGCAGTACTTC
once | . | TRBJ1-1 | TRBV4-1 | 15 | CASSQAAGSGTEAFF | TGCGCCAGCAGCCAGGCGGCGGGGTCGGGGACTGAAGCTTTCTTT
. | . | TRBJ1-2 | TRBV6-4 | 13 | CASSDRGGYGYTF | TGTGCCAGCAGTGACAGGGGAGGCTATGGCTACACCTTC
. | . | TRBJ1-4 | TRBV5-6 | 15 | CASSLTVSNNEKLFF | TGTGCCAGCAGCTTGACAGTATCTAATAATGAAAAACTGTTTTTT
once | TRBD2 | TRBJ2-7 | TRBV2 | 14 | CASSEYGGDYEQYF | TGTGCCAGCAGTGAGTACGGGGGGGACTACGAGCAGTACTTC
. | . | TRBJ2-3 | TRBV5-4 | 14 | CASSSDQQGGTQYF | TGTGCCAGCAGCTCAGACCAGCAGGGTGGTACGCAGTATTTT
. | . | TRBJ2-7 | TRBV4-3 | 15 | CASSQGPGSNYEQYF | TGCGCCAGCAGCCAAGGCCCAGGTTCAAACTACGAGCAGTACTTC
. | . | TRBJ1-5 | TRBV2 | 13 | CASSADTEWPQHF | TGTGCCAGCAGTGCAGACACTGAATGGCCCCAGCATTTT
. | . | TRBJ1-2 | TRBV4-1 | 16 | CASSQDLLPSGYGYTF | TGCGCCAGCAGCCAAGATCTATTGCCTTCTGGCTATGGCTACACCTTC
. | TRBD1 | TRBJ2-4 | TRBV2 | 15 | CATLYRDRRKNIQYF | TGTGCCACACTTTACCGGGACAGGCGAAAAAACATTCAGTACTTC
few | TRBD1 | TRBJ2-3 | TRBV9 | 15 | CASSVDRSVSDTQYF | TGTGCCAGCAGCGTGGACAGGTCTGTGTCGGATACGCAGTATTTT
. | TRBD2 | TRBJ2-7 | TRBV4-3 | 15 | CASSQETSGSYEQYF | TGCGCCAGCAGCCAAGAGACTAGCGGGTCCTACGAGCAGTACTTC
. | TRBD1 | TRBJ1-1 | TRBV6-5 | 13 | CASSATGGTEAFF | TGTGCCAGCAGCGCGACAGGGGGCACTGAAGCTTTCTTT
. | TRBD1 | TRBJ1-2 | TRBV2 | 16 | CASSEGQGAQGYGYTF | TGTGCCAGCAGTGAAGGACAGGGGGCGCAGGGGTATGGCTACACCTTC
. | . | TRBJ2-1 | TRBV6-5 | 16 | CASSSDEGTRYNEQFF | TGTGCCAGCAGTTCAGATGAAGGGACAAGATACAATGAGCAGTTCTTC
few | TRBD1 | TRBJ1-6 | TRBV11-2 | 15 | CASSLDGTGYSPLHF | TGTGCCAGCAGCTTAGACGGGACAGGGTACTCACCCCTCCACTTT
once | . | TRBJ2-5 | TRBV7-8 | 14 | CASSPPSGEETQYF | TGTGCCAGCAGCCCCCCCAGCGGAGAAGAGACCCAGTACTTC
. | TRBD2 | TRBJ2-5 | TRBV9 | 15 | CASSYSGGREETQYF | TGTGCCAGCAGTTATAGCGGGGGGCGGGAAGAGACCCAGTACTTC
. | TRBD2 | TRBJ2-3 | TRBV5-1 | 15 | CASSLASGFTDTQYF | TGCGCCAGCAGCTTGGCTAGCGGATTCACAGATACGCAGTATTTT
. | . | TRBJ2-7 | TRBV29-1 | 11 | CSVRVTYEQYF | TGCAGCGTTAGAGTTACCTACGAGCAGTACTTC
. | TRBD2 | TRBJ2-1 | TRBV5-1 | 14 | CASSDSGAYNEQFF | TGCGCCAGCAGCGATAGCGGGGCCTACAATGAGCAGTTCTTC
. | . | TRBJ2-7 | TRBV23-1 | 14 | CASSQSVRGYEQYF | TGCGCCAGCAGTCAATCGGTTAGGGGGTACGAGCAGTACTTC
. | TRBD1 | TRBJ2-7 | TRBV9 | 15 | CASSAGGTGVYEQYF | TGTGCCAGCAGCGCCGGAGGGACAGGGGTCTACGAGCAGTACTTC
. | . | TRBJ2-7 | TRBV10-3 | 13 | CATKGHSLNEQYF | TGTGCCACAAAGGGACATTCCCTCAACGAGCAGTACTTC
. | . | TRBJ2-7 | TRBV5-4 | 15 | CASSSSGFPSYEQYF | TGTGCCAGCAGCTCTTCAGGATTTCCCTCCTACGAGCAGTACTTC
. | TRBD1 | TRBJ2-7 | TRBV29-1 | 15 | CSVALGGQGAYEQYF | TGCAGCGTTGCCCTAGGCGGACAGGGGGCCTACGAGCAGTACTTC
. | TRBD2 | TRBJ2-7 | TRBV13 | 14 | CASSLRAGLYEQYF | TGTGCCAGCAGCTTACGAGCGGGGCTCTACGAGCAGTACTTC
. | . | TRBJ1-4 | TRBV29-1 | 13 | CSVVGPAGEKLFF | TGCAGCGTTGTGGGGCCAGCTGGGGAAAAACTGTTTTTT
. | . | TRBJ2-7 | TRBV4-1 | 15 | CASSQLEGATYEQYF | TGCGCCAGCAGCCAGTTGGAGGGGGCAACCTACGAGCAGTACTTC
. | . | TRBJ1-1 | TRBV4-3 | 16 | CASSQGRAGDNTEAFF | TGCGCCAGCAGCCAAGGTAGGGCAGGGGATAACACTGAAGCTTTCTTT
. | . | TRBJ1-1 | TRBV2 | 12 | CASSVSDTEAFF | TGTGCCAGCAGTGTTTCCGACACTGAAGCTTTCTTT
. | TRBD2 | TRBJ2-5 | TRBV7-9 | 14 | CASSLAGGHETQYF | TGTGCCAGCAGCCTAGCGGGGGGGCATGAGACCCAGTACTTC
. | TRBD1 | TRBJ1-1 | TRBV7-8 | 16 | CASSPTGGQLNTEAFF | TGTGCCAGCAGCCCAACAGGGGGCCAGTTGAACACTGAAGCTTTCTTT